The 25 T cell receptor beta chains reported below all come from one sample, sequenced in a study of blood T cell repertoires in COVID-19. Clones were read by immunoSEQ multiplex PCR, and TCRdb kept only the in-frame ones, dropping some. The table includes under 200,000 clones, roughly 90% detected once. Input material: peripheral blood. These receptors all stem from a man younger than 35 with active or convalescent COVID-19.

The rearrangement links TRBV6-6 to TRBJ1-5; maybe TRBD1 (6 bases). Germline V gene lookup returns CDR1 MNHNY and CDR2 SVGAGI (reference sequence). The CDR3 spans 16 residues. V gave up 2 bases and J gave up 7 bases, with 18 bases separating them. The CDR3 DNA sequence: TGTGCCAGCAGTTACCATAGAAGGACAGTTATGCAGCCCCAGCATTTT. Its protein product is CASSYHRRTVMQPQHF.

V is TRBV7-2 and J is TRBJ2-1, with D hard to call. V lost 2 bases, J lost 8 bases, and 10 bases lay in between. Germline V lookup: CDR1 SGHTA, CDR2 FQGNSA. The CDR3 runs to 13 residues. CDR3 bases: TGTGCCAGCAGCTTAATAAAACGGGATGAGCAGTTCTTC. It codes for CASSLIKRDEQFF.

This clone was observed a few times. The chain joins TRBV11-3 to TRBJ1-1, with D unclear. Germline CDR1 SGHNT, CDR2 YENEEA. The CDR3 is 13 amino acids. V dropped 2 bases and J dropped 5 bases, with 9 bases sitting between them. CDR3 in amino acids: CASSLFEETEAFF. The CDR3 DNA is TGTGCCAGCAGCTTATTTGAGGAGACTGAAGCTTTCTTT.

This chain links TRBV6-1 with TRBJ2-3; 7 nucleotides line up with TRBD2. Per the germline V gene, CDR1 is MNHNS and CDR2 is SASEGT. The CDR3 extends over 14 amino acids. V trimming: 2 bases; J trimming: 4 bases; junction bases outside the gene matches: 3. In DNA form, the CDR3 reads TGTGCCAGCAGTGAACGGGGGGTCTCAGATACGCAGTATTTT. Translation gives CASSERGVSDTQYF.

The V and J genes are TRBV29-1 and TRBJ2-3, with 12 bases that match TRBD2. Germline V CDR1 and CDR2: SQVTM, ANQGSEA. V lost 3 bases and J lost 2; bases outside the gene matches: 6. This CDR3 is built from 16 residues. CDR3 nucleotides: TGCAGCGTTGACGCACTAGCGGGAGGACACACAGATACGCAGTATTTT. It is translated as CSVDALAGGHTDTQYF.

V and J are TRBV7-3 and TRBJ1-1, with TRBD1 matching over 9 bases. Germline V gives CDR1 SGHTA, CDR2 FQGTGA. V shed 4 bases and J 5 bases; nucleotides not matched to a gene: 5. The CDR3 extends over 14 amino acids. The CDR3 DNA is TGTGCCAGCAGCTCAGGGACAGGGTCGACTGAAGCTTTCTTT. Translating it yields CASSSGTGSTEAFF. The full variable domain, in which reference TRBV7-3 and TRBJ1-1 provide the parts outside the CDR3, is GAGVSQTPSNKVTEKGKYVELRCDPISGHTALYWYRQSLGQGPEFLIYFQGTGAADDSGLPNDRFFAVRPEGSVSTLKIQRTERGDSAVYLCASSSGTGSTEAFFGQGTRLTVV.

V and J are TRBV10-3 and TRBJ1-2, with no clear D. The V gene's germline CDR1 is ENHRY and CDR2 SYGVKD. Between the trimmed V and J ends, which lost 0 bases and 2 bases, there was a span of 10 bases. There are 15 residues in the CDR3. CDR3 region: CAISESYDGNYGYTF. The CDR3 DNA sequence: TGTGCCATCAGTGAGTCGTACGACGGGAACTATGGCTACACCTTC.

The rearrangement links TRBV13 to TRBJ1-5; tentative D call: TRBD1 (5 bases). V lost 5 bases and J lost 2, with 10 bases in between. Germline CDR1 reads PRHDT; CDR2 reads FYEKMQ (reference sequence). The CDR3 length is 14 residues. The CDR3 sequence is CASSEGLGNQPQHF. In DNA, the CDR3 is TGTGCCAGCAGCGAGGGACTGGGCAATCAGCCCCAGCATTTT.

The V call is TRBV21-1, the J call TRBJ2-3; TRBD2 is the table's D call, not checked against the DNA. TRBV21-1 is a pseudogene locus. The CDR3 length is 15 residues. In DNA, the CDR3 is TGTGCCAGCAGCAAAGTCCGGGTGGGCACAGATACGCAGTATTTT. Its protein is CASSKVRVGTDTQYF.

J is TRBJ1-3 and V is TRBV27; D gene ambiguous. CDR3 length: 17 amino acids. The V gene's germline CDR1 is MNHEY and CDR2 SMNVEV (reference sequence). V dropped 0 bases and J dropped 0 bases, with 12 bases sitting between them. The CDR3 here is CASSLSAGRSSGNTIYF. For the CDR3, the DNA is TGTGCCAGCAGTTTATCGGCGGGAAGGAGCTCTGGAAACACCATATATTTT.

V usage is TRBV10-3 and J usage is TRBJ2-3; 12 bases line up with TRBD2. Per germline, CDR1 ENHRY and CDR2 SYGVKD. V shed 6 bases and J 5 bases; nucleotides not matched to a gene: 9. This CDR3 has 16 residues. The CDR3 sequence: CAIRDSSGGAKDTQYF. CDR3 DNA: TGTGCCATCAGGGATTCTAGCGGGGGGGCCAAAGATACGCAGTATTTT.

V is TRBV10-2 and J is TRBJ1-6, with TRBD1 matching over 9 bases. Germline CDR1 reads WSHSY; CDR2 reads SAAADI. V gave up 7 bases and J gave up 7 bases; unmatched junction bases: 14. This CDR3 has 17 residues. The CDR3 nucleotides are TGCGCCAGCAAGCCGGGACAGGGACCAGGAGGGAATTCACCCCTCCACTTT. Amino acids: CASKPGQGPGGNSPLHF.

This chain joins TRBV27 and TRBJ2-1; 9 nucleotides agree with TRBD1. CDR3 length: 15 amino acids. Germline lookup yields CDR1 MNHEY and CDR2 SMNVEV (reference sequence). V shed 4 bases, J shed 7 bases, and the junction held 8 bases outside the gene matches. DNA of the CDR3: TGTGCCAGCAGTTCAACCGGGACAGGGTGGAATGAGCAGTTCTTC. It translates to CASSSTGTGWNEQFF.

V gene TRBV19 combines with J gene TRBJ2-4, with 8 bases fitting TRBD2. V shed 9 bases and J 6 bases; nucleotides not matched to a gene: 7. This CDR3 is built from 13 residues. Germline V CDR1 and CDR2: LNHDA, SQIVND (reference sequence). CDR3 protein: CASETSGVNIQYF. CDR3 DNA: TGTGCCAGCGAAACTAGCGGAGTAAACATTCAGTACTTC.

This clone was found once. The chain links TRBV5-1 to TRBJ2-6; D gene uncertain. Germline lookup yields CDR1 SGHRS and CDR2 YFSETQ. The V end was cut by 4 bases, the J end by 3 bases, with 11 bases between. The CDR3 extends over 15 amino acids. The CDR3 bases are TGCGCCAGCAGCCTCCAGGCTGGTGGGGCCAACGTCCTGACTTTC. Translation: CASSLQAGGANVLTF.

V usage is TRBV9 and J usage is TRBJ2-4; D call uncertain. The CDR3 spans 14 residues. Germline CDR1 and CDR2: SGDLS and YYNGEE. The germline V and J ends were trimmed by 1 base and 0 bases, with 5 bases remaining between them. CDR3 sequence (DNA): TGTGCCAGCAGCGTATCAGAAGCCAAAAACATTCAGTACTTC. It specifies CASSVSEAKNIQYF.

This chain links TRBV12-5 with TRBJ2-1, with TRBD2 matching over 8 bases. This CDR3 comprises 15 residues. V was pared by 6 bases and J by 2 bases, with 6 bases of the junction left unmatched. CDR1 and CDR2 from the germline V gene are LGHNT and FRNRAP. DNA of the CDR3: TGTGCTAGTGGCTCGGGGGGGGCCGCCTACAATGAGCAGTTCTTC. Translating gives CASGSGGAAYNEQFF.

CDR3 protein: CASSPGLAGAQETQYF. In DNA form, the CDR3 reads TGTGCCAGCAGCCCCGGACTAGCGGGAGCACAAGAGACCCAGTACTTC. The gene calls are TRBV9 and TRBJ2-5; 13 positions agree with TRBD2. The CDR3 covers 16 residues. The germline gives CDR1 SGDLS, CDR2 YYNGEE. V shed 4 bases, J shed 2 bases, and the junction held 5 bases outside the gene matches.

This chain uses TRBV6-5 with TRBJ2-7, with 8 bases matching TRBD1. This CDR3 region has 13 residues. The junction had 8 bases not matched to a gene; V was cut back by 11 bases and J by 2 bases. The germline V gene encodes CDR1 MNHEY and CDR2 SVGAGI. The CDR3 loop is CAGTGTGTYEQYF. CDR3 in DNA: TGTGCCGGTACCGGGACAGGAACCTACGAGCAGTACTTC.

J is TRBJ1-2 and V is TRBV4-2; 11 bases align to TRBD1. The CDR3 is made up of 19 amino acids. J was trimmed by 4 bases and V by 0 bases; bases with no gene match: 13. The germline V gene has CDR1 LGHNA and CDR2 YNFKEQ. The CDR3 region has the DNA TGTGCCAGCAGCCAAGATCTTATTTCAGGGACAGGGGGGGCCTATGGCTACACCTTC. This translates into CASSQDLISGTGGAYGYTF.

V gene TRBV27 combines with J gene TRBJ2-1; 9 bases align to TRBD2. The CDR3 totals 14 residues. CDR1 MNHEY and CDR2 SMNVEV come from the germline V gene (reference sequence). The junction had 3 bases not matched to a gene; V was cut back by 5 bases and J by 4 bases. CDR3 bases: TGTGCCAGCAGTATAGCGGGAGCTTACAATGAGCAGTTCTTC. This translates into CASSIAGAYNEQFF.

V gene TRBV2 combines with J gene TRBJ1-4, with a possible D match to TRBD1 (5 bases). Germline CDR1 is SNHLY and CDR2 is FYNNEI. This CDR3 spans 14 amino acids. CDR3 protein: CATGGDGINEKLFF. DNA for the CDR3: TGTGCGACCGGGGGGGACGGCATTAATGAAAAACTGTTTTTT.

As to this clone: This may be a read error, as it is one base from a much larger clone. V and J are TRBV25-1 and TRBJ2-3; 8 nucleotides align to TRBD2. Germline loops: CDR1 MGHDK, CDR2 SYGVNS. The CDR3 runs to 14 residues. Trimming cost V 3 bases and J 2 bases; bases outside gene matches: 1. The CDR3 loop reads CASSDGRATDTQYF. The CDR3, as DNA: TGTGCCAGCAGTGACGGGAGGGCCACAGATACGCAGTATTTT.

The J gene is TRBJ1-5, the V gene TRBV4-2, with D possibly TRBD1 on 5 matching bases. Trimming took off 4 bases at V and 1 base at J, with 14 bases between the two ends. The length of the CDR3 is 16 residues. CDR1 LGHNA and CDR2 YNFKEQ come from the germline V gene. The CDR3 DNA sequence: TGTGCCAGCAGCCGGGCGGGGGGTTCCAGCAATCAGCCCCAGCATTTT. Translating it yields CASSRAGGSSNQPQHF.

V is TRBV7-9 and J is TRBJ2-1; possibly TRBD1 for D (6 bases). Looked up from germline, CDR1 is SEHNR and CDR2 is FQNEAQ (reference sequence). The CDR3 is 16 amino acids. Trimming stripped 1 base from V and 5 bases from J, with 15 bases between. The CDR3 protein is CASSLGFGTTNNEQFF. The CDR3, as DNA: TGTGCCAGCAGCTTAGGGTTTGGGACAACCAACAATGAGCAGTTCTTC.